Listed below are T cell receptor beta chains from one sample, sequenced in a study of CD8+ T cells in alopecia areata. Libraries were prepared by immunoSEQ multiplex PCR; TCRdb keeps only in-frame clonotypes and omits some of them. The repertoire holds 150,000 to 250,000 clones, 55% to 70% seen once, with about 3.5% in the top ten. The sample here was CD4+ T cells sorted from blood, taken at week 4, from a patient treated with tofacitinib. These receptors were obtained from a human donor with alopecia areata. The CDR3 runs from the conserved cysteine through the conserved F or W. A D gene is named only where the DNA matches it firmly. Size tells how often a clone was seen (once, few, many) or the class of an expanded clone, and some rows leave it out.

j_call,v_call,d_call,clone_size,cdr3_nt,cdr3_aa
TRBJ2-3,TRBV2,.,few,TGTGCCAGCAGTGAAGCGCTTCGGGGGGCTAGCACAGATACGCAGTATTTT,CASSEALRGASTDTQYF
TRBJ2-4,TRBV30,.,.,TGTGCCTGGAGTCCCGACGGGGTGAAGTCACTAGCCAAAAACATTCAGTACTTC,CAWSPDGVKSLAKNIQYF
TRBJ2-3,TRBV4-1,.,.,TGCGCCAGCAGCCAAGAGGGCATTAGAAACACAGATACGCAGTATTTT,CASSQEGIRNTDTQYF
TRBJ2-5,TRBV6-6,.,few,TGTGCCAGTCTCCTTTCGTTCGGCGGGCAAGAGACCCAGTACTTC,CASLLSFGGQETQYF
TRBJ1-1,TRBV7-9,.,.,TGTGCCAGCAGCCAGATCGGGAGTACTTTCGTGGGGATAACTGAAGCTTTCTTT,CASSQIGSTFVGITEAFF
TRBJ1-6,TRBV6-5,.,.,TGTGCCAGCAGTCCCGGGAACAGGGCTTCACCCCTCCACTTT,CASSPGNRASPLHF
TRBJ1-2,TRBV5-1,TRBD1,.,TGCGCCAGCAGCTTATCCAGCTGGACAGGGAGTAGCTATGGCTACACCTTC,CASSLSSWTGSSYGYTF
TRBJ1-2,TRBV30,.,.,TGTGCCTGTGGGACACCACCTAACTATGGCTACACCTTC,CACGTPPNYGYTF
TRBJ1-6,TRBV6-1,.,.,TGTGCCAGCAGTTGGAGAACGGGGTCCGATTCACCCCTCCACTTT,CASSWRTGSDSPLHF
TRBJ2-3,TRBV29-1,.,.,TGCAGCGTTGAACATCGGGTGGATACGCAGTATTTT,CSVEHRVDTQYF
TRBJ2-7,TRBV2,TRBD1,.,TGTGCCAGCAGTGGGGACAGGGGGTCGTCGAAGCAGTACTTC,CASSGDRGSSKQYF
TRBJ2-1,TRBV25-1,.,.,TGTGCCAGCAGTGAATCGACTCACGCCCCGCGTAACAATGAGCAGTTCTTC,CASSESTHAPRNNEQFF
TRBJ2-1,TRBV29-1,TRBD1,few,TGCAGCGTGGGACAGGGCATCGACAATGAGCAGTTCTTC,CSVGQGIDNEQFF
TRBJ2-4,TRBV5-6,.,few,TGTGCCAGCAGCCTATTTTCAGGGGACATTCAGTACTTC,CASSLFSGDIQYF
TRBJ2-5,TRBV7-2,.,few,TGTGCCAGCAGCTTATCGCGGGAGACCCAGTACTTC,CASSLSRETQYF
TRBJ2-3,TRBV15,TRBD1,.,TGTGCCACCAGCAGGAGGACAGGGGGTGAGGATACGCAGTATTTT,CATSRRTGGEDTQYF
TRBJ2-1,TRBV30,TRBD2,.,TGTGCCTGGAGTGGACTAGCGGGCCAGCAGTTCTTC,CAWSGLAGQQFF
TRBJ1-1,TRBV28,.,.,TGTGCCAGTAGATACCGGCGTTTGAACACTGAAGCTTTCTTT,CASRYRRLNTEAFF
TRBJ2-6,TRBV29-1,.,few,TGCAGCGTTGATATATCGGCTTCTGGGGCCAACGTCCTGACTTTC,CSVDISASGANVLTF
TRBJ1-1,TRBV6-6,.,many,TGTGCCAGCACCTATGAGTCCGGTGGTGTTGAAGCTTTCTTT,CASTYESGGVEAFF
TRBJ2-5,TRBV5-4,TRBD1,.,TGTGCCAGCATGCAGAGGACAGGGGGGGAGACCCAGTACTTC,CASMQRTGGETQYF
TRBJ1-4,TRBV29-1,.,.,TGCAGCGTATCTGATGGGGAGAGGGGTGAAAAACTGTTTTTT,CSVSDGERGEKLFF
TRBJ1-1,TRBV30,.,.,TGTGCCTGGATCCTCGGACACTTGAACACTGAAGCTTTCTTT,CAWILGHLNTEAFF
TRBJ2-5,TRBV7-8,.,.,TGTGCCAGCAGCCCTTATATAGGGACCCCAGGAGCCCAGTACTTC,CASSPYIGTPGAQYF
TRBJ2-5,TRBV11-2,.,.,TGTGCCAGCAGCCAAGTGGGAGGAGAGACCCAGTACTTC,CASSQVGGETQYF
TRBJ2-5,TRBV29-1,.,once,TGCAGCGTTGGCATTCGACAGGGAGGGACCCAAGAGACCCAGTACTTC,CSVGIRQGGTQETQYF
TRBJ1-4,TRBV7-2,.,.,TGTGCCAGCAGGTCTGGGGGTGAAAAACTGTTTTTT,CASRSGGEKLFF
TRBJ2-5,TRBV5-1,TRBD2,few,TGCGCCAGCAGCTCGTTTAGCGGGGGGCCTGAGACCCAGTACTTC,CASSSFSGGPETQYF
TRBJ2-1,TRBV29-1,.,.,TGCAGCGTTGGTTTGACGGGGCTCGATGAGCAGTTCTTC,CSVGLTGLDEQFF
TRBJ1-4,TRBV5-4,TRBD1,few,TGTGCCAGCAGCCGACAGGGTGGGGATGAAAAACTGTTTTTT,CASSRQGGDEKLFF
TRBJ1-2,TRBV18,.,.,TGTGCCAGCTCACCAGGGGGCTATGGCTACACCTTC,CASSPGGYGYTF
TRBJ1-1,TRBV5-4,.,once,TGTGCCAGCAGCTTGGGAGCCGACACTGAAGCTTTCTTT,CASSLGADTEAFF
TRBJ1-1,TRBV30,.,.,TGTGCCTCGGCGAGGGGCATGAACACTGAAGCTTTCTTT,CASARGMNTEAFF
TRBJ1-4,TRBV5-1,.,.,TGCGCCAGCAGCTTTAGAGTGGGGGGAAGAAATGAAAAACTGTTTTTT,CASSFRVGGRNEKLFF
TRBJ2-7,TRBV30,.,.,TGTGCCTGGAGTGTAGGGCAGGGTAGCTACGAGCAGTACTTC,CAWSVGQGSYEQYF
TRBJ2-7,TRBV30,.,.,TGTGCCTGGACCGGTGGGTTGACCCACTCATCCTACGAGCAGTACTTC,CAWTGGLTHSSYEQYF
TRBJ1-3,TRBV19,.,.,TGTGCCAGTAGCCCTGACTCTGGAAACACCATATATTTT,CASSPDSGNTIYF
TRBJ2-3,TRBV5-1,.,.,TGCGCCAGCAGCTTTGGGCGGGGGCTCACAGATACGCAGTATTTT,CASSFGRGLTDTQYF
TRBJ1-2,TRBV5-1,.,.,TGCGCCAGCAGCTCTCGCCAGGGCTATGGCTACACCTTC,CASSSRQGYGYTF
TRBJ2-3,TRBV7-9,TRBD1,.,TGTGCCACACAGGGGGAGCAAAATACGCAGTATTTT,CATQGEQNTQYF
TRBJ1-1,TRBV7-2,.,once,TGTGCCAGCAGCTTAGCGCCGGGGAACACTGAAGCTTTCTTT,CASSLAPGNTEAFF
TRBJ2-3,TRBV4-1,.,.,TGCGCCAGCAGCCAAGCGGGGGCTATGTCGGATACGCAGTATTTT,CASSQAGAMSDTQYF
TRBJ2-7,TRBV30,TRBD1,.,TGTGCCTGGAGTGTATGGGACAGGAGCTCCTACGAGCAGTACTTC,CAWSVWDRSSYEQYF
TRBJ1-2,TRBV5-6,TRBD1,.,TGTGCCAGCAGCGGGGGACAGGGGATTACCTTC,CASSGGQGITF
TRBJ2-1,TRBV14,.,few,TGTGCCAGCAGCCAACACTACGAGCAGTTCTTC,CASSQHYEQFF
TRBJ2-2,TRBV12-5,.,.,TGTGCTAGTGGTTTGGTTTCTGGGGAGCTGTTTTTT,CASGLVSGELFF
TRBJ1-2,TRBV4-3,.,few,TGCGCCAGCAGCCAAGAAGGGGGGAATGCTAACTATGGCTACACCTTC,CASSQEGGNANYGYTF
TRBJ2-5,TRBV7-9,.,.,TGTGCCAGCAGCGGTGCTTGGGGAGATCAAGAGACCCAGTACTTC,CASSGAWGDQETQYF
TRBJ2-2,TRBV7-9,TRBD1,.,TGTGCCAGCAGGCCGGGACAGGGAGTTGCGAACACCGGGGAGCTGTTTTTT,CASRPGQGVANTGELFF
TRBJ2-3,TRBV9,TRBD2,once,TGTGCCAGCAGCGACGCCGGGACTAGAGGAGATACGCAGTATTTT,CASSDAGTRGDTQYF
TRBJ1-1,TRBV30,.,.,TGTGCCTGGACCCCCTACCTCGACACTGAAGCTTTCTTT,CAWTPYLDTEAFF
TRBJ2-3,TRBV5-1,TRBD2,.,TGCGCCAGCTATCGGGGACTAGCGGGGTCAGATACGCAGTATTTT,CASYRGLAGSDTQYF
TRBJ1-4,TRBV30,.,many,TGTGCCTGGAGTGAGGGGCAGCCTAATGAAAAACTGTTTTTT,CAWSEGQPNEKLFF
TRBJ2-3,TRBV29-1,.,.,TGCAGCGTTGAAAACAGGGCAGGCACAGATACGCAGTATTTT,CSVENRAGTDTQYF
TRBJ1-2,TRBV28,TRBD1,.,TGTGCCAGCAGTTCCGGGACAGGCCTTACTAACTATGGCTACACCTTC,CASSSGTGLTNYGYTF